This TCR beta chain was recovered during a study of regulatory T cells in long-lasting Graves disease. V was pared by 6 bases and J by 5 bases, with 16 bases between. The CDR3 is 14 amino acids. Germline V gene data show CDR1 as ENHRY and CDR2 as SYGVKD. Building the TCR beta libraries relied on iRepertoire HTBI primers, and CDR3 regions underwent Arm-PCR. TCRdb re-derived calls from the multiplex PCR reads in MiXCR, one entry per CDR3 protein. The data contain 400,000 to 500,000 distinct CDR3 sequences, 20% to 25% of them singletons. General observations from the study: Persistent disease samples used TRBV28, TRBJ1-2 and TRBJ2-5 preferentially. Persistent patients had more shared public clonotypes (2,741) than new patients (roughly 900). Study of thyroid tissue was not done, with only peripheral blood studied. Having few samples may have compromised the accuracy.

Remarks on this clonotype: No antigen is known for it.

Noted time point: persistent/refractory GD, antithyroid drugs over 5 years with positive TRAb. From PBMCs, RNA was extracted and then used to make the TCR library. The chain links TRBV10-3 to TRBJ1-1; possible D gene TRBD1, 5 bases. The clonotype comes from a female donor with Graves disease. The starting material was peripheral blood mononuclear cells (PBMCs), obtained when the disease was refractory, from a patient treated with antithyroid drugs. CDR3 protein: CAISGHFKGTEAFF. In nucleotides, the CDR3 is TGTGCCATCAGCGGACACTTCAAAGGGACTGAAGCTTTCTTT.